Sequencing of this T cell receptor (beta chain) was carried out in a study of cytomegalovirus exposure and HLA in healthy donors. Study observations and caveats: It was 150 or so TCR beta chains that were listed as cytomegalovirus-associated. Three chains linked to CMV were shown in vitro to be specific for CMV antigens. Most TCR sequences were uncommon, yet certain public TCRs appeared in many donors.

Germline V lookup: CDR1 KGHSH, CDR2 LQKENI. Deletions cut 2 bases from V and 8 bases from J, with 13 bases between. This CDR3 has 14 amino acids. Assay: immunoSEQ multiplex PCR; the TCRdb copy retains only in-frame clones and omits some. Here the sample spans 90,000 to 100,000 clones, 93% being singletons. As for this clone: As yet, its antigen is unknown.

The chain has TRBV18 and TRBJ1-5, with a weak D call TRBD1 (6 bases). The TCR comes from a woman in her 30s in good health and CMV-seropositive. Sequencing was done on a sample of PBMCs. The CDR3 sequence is CASSPSLGGEPQHF. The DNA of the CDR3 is TGTGCCAGCTCACCAAGTCTAGGGGGTGAGCCCCAGCATTTT.